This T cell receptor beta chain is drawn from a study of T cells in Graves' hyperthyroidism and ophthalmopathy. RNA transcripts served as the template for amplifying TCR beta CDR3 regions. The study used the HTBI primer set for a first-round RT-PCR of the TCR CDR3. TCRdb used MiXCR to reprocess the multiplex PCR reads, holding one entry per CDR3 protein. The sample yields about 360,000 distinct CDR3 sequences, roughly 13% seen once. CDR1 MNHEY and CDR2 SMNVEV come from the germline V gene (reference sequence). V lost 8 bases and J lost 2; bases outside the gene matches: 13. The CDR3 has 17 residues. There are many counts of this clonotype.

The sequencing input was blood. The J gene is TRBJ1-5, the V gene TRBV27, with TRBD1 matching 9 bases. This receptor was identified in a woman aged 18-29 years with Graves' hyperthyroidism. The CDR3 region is CASRLSGRDRGNQPQHF. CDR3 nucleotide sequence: TGTGCCAGCCGCCTTTCGGGGCGGGACAGGGGCAATCAGCCCCAGCATTTT.